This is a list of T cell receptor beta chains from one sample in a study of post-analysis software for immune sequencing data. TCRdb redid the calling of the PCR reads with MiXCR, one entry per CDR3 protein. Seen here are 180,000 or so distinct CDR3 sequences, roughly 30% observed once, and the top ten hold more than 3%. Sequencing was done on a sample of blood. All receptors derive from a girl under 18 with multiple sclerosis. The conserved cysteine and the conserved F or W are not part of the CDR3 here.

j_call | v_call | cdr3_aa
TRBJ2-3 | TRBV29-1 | SVFATSGAITDTQY
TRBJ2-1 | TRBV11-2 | ASSPRTGLYNEQF
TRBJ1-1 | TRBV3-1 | ASSQLGTGNTEAF
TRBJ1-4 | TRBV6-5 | ASSYIRGHEKLF
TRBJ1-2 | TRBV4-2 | ASSRRTDYGYT
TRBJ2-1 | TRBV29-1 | SVEDTGLSYNEQF
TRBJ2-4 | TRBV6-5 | AISRSRGNIQY
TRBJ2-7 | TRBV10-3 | AISESWTSGEEYEQY
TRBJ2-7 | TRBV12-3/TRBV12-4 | ASSLPGWYNEQY
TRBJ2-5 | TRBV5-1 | ASSSRAGSHQETQY
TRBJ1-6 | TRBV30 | AWSVGQINNSPLH
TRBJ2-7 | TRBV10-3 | ATAGDSYEQY
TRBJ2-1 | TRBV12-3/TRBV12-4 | ASSRGAYNEQF
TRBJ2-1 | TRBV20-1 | SAAVIGNEQF
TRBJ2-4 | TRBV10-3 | AISEAGTNIQY
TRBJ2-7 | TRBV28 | ASSRTGFVYEQY
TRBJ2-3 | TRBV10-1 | ASSDRGTDTQY
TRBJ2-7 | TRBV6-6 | ASSRGTGIYEQY
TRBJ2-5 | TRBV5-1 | ASSLVTAAQETQY
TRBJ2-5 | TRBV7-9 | ASSLLSGSGETQY
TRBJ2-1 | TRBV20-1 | SAAGGTPRWNKQF
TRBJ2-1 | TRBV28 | ASNSGTSYNEQF
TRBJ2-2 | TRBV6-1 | ASRAGYPSTGELF
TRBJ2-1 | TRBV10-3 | AISKRDEQF
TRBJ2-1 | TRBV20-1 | SASRGTPGLAGDNEQF
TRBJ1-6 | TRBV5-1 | ASSAVTGGNSPLH
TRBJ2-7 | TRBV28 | AGSSTSGQKDPLRYEQY
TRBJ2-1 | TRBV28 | ASSLMTVRVNEQF
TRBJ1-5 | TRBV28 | ASSVAAGKNQPQH
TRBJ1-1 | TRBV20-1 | SAPFTGL
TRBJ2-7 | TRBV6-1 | ASSERDRDYEQY
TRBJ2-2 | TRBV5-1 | ASSLVPPGSSGELF
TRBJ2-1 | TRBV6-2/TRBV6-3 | ASSQLLQGLYNEQF
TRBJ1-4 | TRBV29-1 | SVEDPGDEKLF
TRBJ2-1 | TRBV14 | ASSQDDRRYNEQF
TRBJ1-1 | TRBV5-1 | ASSLARTALAGKTEAF
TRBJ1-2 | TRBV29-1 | SVEVRDTVNYGYT
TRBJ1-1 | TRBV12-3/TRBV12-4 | ASRTLNTEAF
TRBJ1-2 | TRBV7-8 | ASSREGTGYVGGYT
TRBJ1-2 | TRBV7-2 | ASRSPGQDYGYT
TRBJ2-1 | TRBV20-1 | SAKEDSGYNEQF
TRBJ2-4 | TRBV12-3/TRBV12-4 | ASCGDSQAKNIQY
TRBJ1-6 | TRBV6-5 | ASSRVETGLSPLH
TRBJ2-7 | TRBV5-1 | ASSLGRDYEQY
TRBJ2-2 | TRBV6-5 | ASSRLAGTGELF
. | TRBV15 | ATSTFKQGMGYEQY